This passage covers 7 T cell receptor beta chains from one sample sequenced in a study of T cells in localized non-small cell lung cancer. Method: immunoSEQ multiplex PCR; TCRdb's copy keeps in-frame clones and lacks some. The sample records about 40,000 clones, roughly 90% being singletons. The sequencing used PBMCs, collected before any cancer treatment. Source of these receptors: a woman aged 35 to 69 with stage II lung adenocarcinoma.

The chain has TRBV7-8 and TRBJ2-7; 13 bases line up with TRBD2. CDR1 SGHVS and CDR2 FQNEAQ come from the germline V gene. This CDR3 contains 14 residues. V shed 4 bases, J shed 6 bases, and the junction held 3 bases outside the gene matches. This chain's CDR3 is CASSWTSGGVEQYF. CDR3 sequence (DNA): TGTGCCAGCAGCTGGACTAGCGGGGGCGTCGAGCAGTACTTC.

This chain joins TRBV10-3 and TRBJ2-5; D could derive from TRBD1 or TRBD2 (5 bases each). The CDR3 extends over 15 amino acids. The ends were cut back, 2 bases at V and 5 bases at J, with 15 bases in the middle. Germline V CDR1 and CDR2: ENHRY, SYGVKD. In DNA form, the CDR3 reads TGTGCCATCAGTGAGGGGGCTAGCCTGGGGGAGACCCAGTACTTC. Its translation is CAISEGASLGETQYF.

The chain couples TRBV18 to TRBJ1-1, with 8 nucleotides matching TRBD1. In germline, CDR1 is KGHSH, CDR2 LQKENI. V trimming: 6 bases; J trimming: 3 bases; junction bases outside the gene matches: 6. The CDR3 has 14 residues. In DNA form, the CDR3 reads TGTGCCAGCTCGCCTCGGACAGGGCACACTGAAGCTTTCTTT. It is translated as CASSPRTGHTEAFF.

This clone appeared once. The chain employs TRBV19 and TRBJ2-7; 7 positions agree with TRBD1. This CDR3 comprises 13 residues. Germline CDR1 is LNHDA and CDR2 is SQIVND (reference sequence). After removal of 10 bases from V and 3 bases from J, the junction contained 9 bases not matched to a gene. CDR3 nucleotide sequence: TGTGCCACCGGGACAGCCCTCAACTACGAGCAGTACTTC. As protein: CATGTALNYEQYF.

CDR3 sequence (DNA): TGTGCCAGTAGTGGGACAGGGGGCGGTCAGCCCCAGCATTTT. It is translated as CASSGTGGGQPQHF. The V gene is TRBV19, the J gene TRBJ1-5; 12 bases agree with TRBD1. J was trimmed by 6 bases and V by 5 bases; bases with no gene match: 2. The CDR3 is made up of 14 amino acids. The germline gives CDR1 LNHDA, CDR2 SQIVND (reference sequence). Full variable domain (missing parts from reference TRBV19 and TRBJ1-5): DGGITQSPKYLFRKEGQNVTLSCEQNLNHDAMYWYRQDPGQGLRLIYYSQIVNDFQKGDIAEGYSVSREKKESFPLTVTSAQKNPTAFYLCASSGTGGGQPQHFGDGTRLSIL.

This chain joins TRBV5-1 and TRBJ1-1; D gene unclear. From germline, CDR1 is SGHRS and CDR2 YFSETQ. CDR3 length: 12 residues. V shed 2 bases and J shed 6 bases, with 8 bases lying between them. The chain's CDR3 is CASSLNQAEAFF. The CDR3, as DNA: TGCGCCAGCAGCTTAAACCAGGCTGAAGCTTTCTTT.

The CDR3 loop is CASSTSGRVYEQFF. The CDR3 DNA sequence: TGCGCCAGCAGCACTAGCGGGAGAGTATATGAGCAGTTCTTC. The rearrangement joins TRBV5-1 to TRBJ2-1, with 11 bases aligning to TRBD2. This CDR3 has 14 amino acids. The germline gives CDR1 SGHRS, CDR2 YFSETQ. J was trimmed by 8 bases and V by 4 bases; bases with no gene match: 5.